This T cell receptor beta chain was sequenced for a study of Graves' ophthalmopathy and Graves' hyperthyroidism. Transcripts of RNA were the source for amplifying TCR beta CDR3 regions. HTBI-primed RT-PCR formed the first round, and a multiplex PCR formed the second. TCRdb reprocessed the multiplex PCR reads via MiXCR and lists one record per CDR3 protein. The sample includes about 620,000 distinct CDR3 sequences, about 20% of them seen just once. Certain patients, namely those with other autoimmune diseases, uncontrolled infections, pregnancy or lactation, were excluded. This clonotype appeared many times. This receptor was identified in a woman under 30 with stable Graves' hyperthyroidism. Some clones in this sample may be carry-over from other donors' samples. Sequencing was done on a sample of peripheral blood.

The DNA for the CDR3 is TGTGCCAGCAGTCCATCTAGCGGGAGCTACGAGCAGTACTTC. Protein product: CASSPSSGSYEQYF. The chain couples TRBV28 to TRBJ2-7; 10 bases agree with TRBD2. V shed 5 bases and J 3 bases; nucleotides not matched to a gene: 4. This CDR3 contains 14 residues. CDR1 and CDR2 from the germline V gene are MDHEN and SYDVKM. Combining the CDR3 with reference TRBV28 and TRBJ2-7 gives the whole variable domain DVKVTQSSRYLVKRTGEKVFLECVQDMDHENMFWYRQDPGLGLRLIYFSYDVKMKEKGDIPEGYSVSREKKERFSLILESASTNQTSMYLCASSPSSGSYEQYFGPGTRLTVT.